The entry below describes one T cell receptor (beta chain). Recruits, aged roughly 18 to 90 years, lived in roughly 22 US areas. The sample comes from a study of blood T cell repertoires in COVID-19. Study as a whole: From T cells, B-cell-depleted T cells, or PBMCs came the material, which was cDNA or gDNA.

Profiling relied on immunoSEQ multiplex PCR, and the TCRdb table lists in-frame clones only, not all of them. The table has roughly 520,000 clones, roughly 88% seen once; the top ten hold 1.8%. Germline loops: CDR1 MGHDK, CDR2 SYGVNS. This CDR3 is built from 13 residues. The germline V and J ends were trimmed by 7 bases and 7 bases, with 13 bases remaining between them. Sequenced sample: PBMCs or T cells enriched from blood (not recorded which). The receptor was derived from a woman between 40 and 50 years old who had recovered from COVID-19. This chain connects TRBV25-1 to TRBJ2-2; D possibly corresponds to TRBD1 (6 bases). CDR3 coding DNA: TGTGCCAGCAACGAGGGACAAAGCGGGGAGCTGTTTTTT. This translates into CASNEGQSGELFF.